The entry that follows covers one T cell receptor beta chain sequence. Its binding antigen is unknown. No per-base quality is available; no much larger clone lies one base away. The V and J ends are trimmed by 6 bases and 0 bases, leaving 14 bases between them. From the germline V gene (reference sequence), CDR1 is LNHDA and CDR2 is SQIVND. The CDR3 holds 15 amino acids from the cysteine to the phenylalanine. CDR3 DNA is the only sequence kept; it has 45 bases, read in frame from the first base. The library was obtained by the immunoSEQ multiplex PCR assay. For the multiplex PCR, a mixture combining 60 forward primers for TCR Vbeta segments and 13 reverse primers for TCR Jbeta segments was used. Amplification of the CDR3 region of rearranged TCR beta genes was performed with a multiplex PCR assay on genomic DNA. On the Illumina HiSeq System, the amplified TCR beta libraries were sequenced as 87-base-pair reads. As for the original processing: Across the 670 or so repertoires, a later analysis counted approximately 83 million unique TCR beta chains, approximately 12 million of which were shared by at least two donors. Raw reads were error-corrected and collapsed into unique sequences with a nearest-neighbor algorithm that merged closely related sequences to remove PCR and sequencing errors. Alignment of CDR3 sequences to IMGT reference sequences was used to assign V, D and J gene segments. For a sequence to be retained, at least a six-nucleotide match to both a V gene segment and a J gene segment was required. Rearrangements were classified as productive when the CDR3 lacked stop codons and remained in frame with V and J, and all other rearrangements were classified as non-productive. Following IMGT convention, CDR3 was defined as the stretch from the second conserved V-encoded cysteine up to the conserved J-encoded phenylalanine. The earlier analysis of about 530 of the donors excluded any sequence lacking an unambiguous match to a single V gene segment. In an earlier analysis of 587 of the donors, V segments were called functional above 56.7% productive rearrangements and were called segregating when the between-donor standard deviation exceeded 5%. A statistical classification framework was developed to diagnose cytomegalovirus status using the catalog of TCR beta chain sequences. In a later analysis, V and J genes were assigned by comparing TCR nucleotide sequences against IMGT/GENE-DB human TR gene sequences. The TCRdist pipeline was used in a later analysis to assign CDR3 sequences and most-parsimonious VDJ recombination scenarios. In a later analysis, each TCR beta chain was defined by its CDR3 amino acid sequence together with its V-gene family, and reads without a unique V-gene family were excluded. A later analysis removed 592 highly shared, low-generation-probability nucleotide sequences to deal with suspected cross-contamination and a sequencing artifact. For each public chain, a later analysis derived a clonal expansion index from normalized ranks of inferred template counts within each repertoire. Generation probabilities in a later analysis came from a VDJ recombination model fitted to out-of-frame rearrangements, and those results were checked against IGoR. Hypergeometric tests were used in a later analysis to score TCR-TCR, TCR-HLA and TCR-CMV co-occurrence, with a repertoire-size bias correction applied to the TCR pairs. In a later analysis, false discovery rates were estimated by permuting HLA or CMV assignments 20 times. In a later analysis, co-occurring TCRs were grouped with DBSCAN, and TCRdist sequence similarity was added when clustering was performed within HLA-allele-positive subsets. Repertoires with fewer than 30,000 or more than 120,000 public chains were left out of co-occurrence clustering, as were a handful of repertoires with anomalous nucleotide sharing. TCRdb's version of the immuneACCESS table is confined to in-frame rearrangements and falls short of the full clone set. An unresolved V gene accounts for under half of the shortfall where checked; the remainder is of unknown origin. That table gives V, J and clone size, and the DNA gave D and trimming. The sample contains 70,000 to 90,000 clones, over 50% of them found a single time. Together, the top ten hold roughly 21% of the sample.

The cohort consisted of fewer than 700 healthy bone marrow donors. At the time of sampling, every cohort member was nominally healthy, though immune exposures that went unrecorded were likely present. The donor tested CMV seropositive, placing the donor among the 289 seropositive members of the cohort. A peripheral blood sample was collected from each donor, and TCR beta sequencing was performed on peripheral blood mononuclear cells. Genomic DNA extraction from the blood cell samples was performed with the Qiagen DNeasy Blood Extraction Kit. The sample originates from a study of cytomegalovirus exposure and HLA in healthy donors listed by TCRdb under 2017. Regarding the complete study: An earlier analysis of around 600 of the donors reported about 290 Gb of sequence data and 100 million to 140 million unique TCR beta sequences from some 180 million T cells. An early release that covered roughly 600 HLA-typed donors contained about 300 gigabases of sequencing data and tens of millions of unique TCR sequences. The genetic ancestry cluster associated with self-reported Caucasian donors included 65% to 90% of the roughly 400 genotyped donors. The study aimed to test whether signatures of past pathogen exposure could be identified by cataloging public T cell receptors. The study profiled the T cell repertoires of approximately 700 subjects by immunosequencing and related them to cytomegalovirus serostatus. Along with the roughly 700-subject first cohort, a separate validation cohort of 120 different subjects was used. The study combined high-throughput TCR immunosequencing, statistical association of individual TCRs with disease status, and machine learning to predict cytomegalovirus infection status. A later analysis re-examined previously published TCR beta repertoires from 610 or so donors and added high-resolution HLA genotyping to investigate patterns of TCR occurrence. Rather than using new phenotypic data, the later analysis identified candidate immune exposures from TCR beta sequences and from how often those sequences occurred across donors. An earlier analysis of 587 of the donors used high-throughput TCR beta sequencing to judge whether each TCR beta V gene segment behaved as functional or pseudogenic. Donor age, sex, ethnicity and CMV serostatus were compiled alongside the repertoire data. In a later genetic analysis, genome-wide SNP genotypes for 398 of the 666 donors were used, and that subset was treated as a discovery cohort. Every discovery cohort repertoire had been produced on one sequencing platform. HLA typing covered class I and class II loci at four-digit resolution. Typing coverage differed by locus: A, B, C, DRB1 and DQB1 were typed in about 629-640 donors, DQA1 in about 560, DPA1 in roughly 590, and DPB1 in around 490. Because of strong linkage in the cohort, roughly five DR-DQ haplotypes were treated as single units for association and clustering. Among about 370 genotyped donors of the cohort, an average of around 220,000 unique TCR beta nucleotide sequences was sequenced per donor, of which about 18% were non-productive. Overall study outcomes, separate from this receptor: A cluster of highly shared sequence variants was judged likely to represent a technical artifact of the sequencing pipeline. Compared with the 666-donor mean, donors in an Asian-associated ancestry cluster had fewer N-insertions in productive TCRs, according to a later genetic analysis. The classifier was reported to diagnose cytomegalovirus status with high specificity and sensitivity in both the original cohort and the validation cohort. The earlier analysis of around 600 of the donors excluded roughly 17 rarely observed V segments, including chromosome 9 orphons, because counts were too low. A later analysis found that most CMV-associated TCR beta chains appeared HLA-restricted, with HLA associations seemingly driven largely by CMV exposure. An association between a missense DCLRE1C variant and V-gene and J-gene trimming of TCR beta chains was found in a later genetic analysis and replicated in an independent cohort. Because the 87-base-pair reads could not distinguish some IMGT-functional V segments, including TRBV6-2 and TRBV6-3, those segments were excluded. The cohort was sequenced for TCR beta chains only, and without alpha or paired-chain data the features that could be detected were limited. Strong co-occurrence of HLA alleles, especially DR and DQ, made assigning TCR associations to individual alleles difficult. A few of the identified cytomegalovirus-associated TCR beta chains were confirmed in vitro to be specific for cytomegalovirus antigens. A further reported finding was that TCR beta sequences accurately predicted the HLA-A and HLA-B alleles for most subjects in the first cohort. In a later analysis, HLA-associated TCR beta chains were found to be more clonally expanded and to have lower generation probabilities than equally common non-associated chains. A later analysis associated 17,000 or so TCR beta sequences with specific HLA alleles at a false discovery rate of 0.05. Because HLA typing was unavailable for some donors at each locus, only the typed subset was used in association tests. According to the authors, the approach could potentially be generalized to other disease states and immunological phenotypes. A later analysis reported that several top co-occurrence clusters appeared linked to parvovirus B19, influenza, CMV and Epstein-Barr virus. Correlated functional status among segregating V segments might reflect linkage disequilibrium, but an unknown experimental factor could not be ruled out. The only immune exposure information available for the cohort was CMV serostatus. In an earlier analysis of roughly 560 of the donors, most TCR beta V segments were observed in productive rearrangements about 87% or about 30% of the time, broadly matching IMGT annotations. Sequencing depth was assumed to be roughly uniform across donors in the presence/absence analyses, though that assumption may not hold. A total of 150 to 200 TCR beta chains were listed by the study as associated with cytomegalovirus. In a later analysis, the rate of TCR association differed among HLA loci, with DRB1 alleles having the most associated TCRs and HLA-C alleles having the fewest. Across donors, most TCR sequences were observed very rarely, whereas some public TCRs were present in many individuals.

Sequencing input: PBMCs. This chain joins TRBV19 to TRBJ1-1; the D gene cannot be resolved reliably. The origin of this receptor is a man in his forties in good health and CMV-seropositive. The DNA is TGTGCCAGTAGCCAACACATGTTCATGAACACTGAAGCTTTCTTT. This sequence encodes CASSQHMFMNTEAFF.